This T cell receptor (beta chain) was recovered during a study of STAT3 mutations in large granular lymphocyte leukemia. Concerning this clone itself: Its matching antigen is unknown.

General study points: In about 30% of the 18 patients, new TCR clonotypes emerged after therapy. Variable sampling intervals and differing treatment regimens complicated linking therapy response to TCR clonal burden changes. At least one immunodominant TCR beta clonotype appeared in every T-cell large granular lymphocyte leukemia patient.

Repertoires were generated with immunoSEQ multiplex PCR, while TCRdb's copy carries only in-frame clones and drops some. The sample holds approximately 45,000 clones; approximately 78% are singletons and the top ten take about 0.45%. Specimen: PBMCs. This clonotype originated in a human donor with T large granular lymphocyte leukemia. Some clones in this sample may be carry-over from other donors' samples.

The CDR3 nucleotides are TGTGCCAGCAGCTTGGCTGGGGGGACTGAGCAGTTCTTC. This gives the protein CASSLAGGTEQFF. The rearrangement uses TRBV5-4 and TRBJ2-1; D is perhaps TRBD2 (6 bases). This CDR3 region has 13 residues. V lost 0 bases and J lost 9, with 10 bases in between. Looked up from germline, CDR1 is SGHNT and CDR2 is YYREEE (reference sequence). Combining the CDR3 with reference TRBV5-4 and TRBJ2-1 gives the whole variable domain ETGVTQSPTHLIKTRGQQVTLRCSSQSGHNTVSWYQQALGQGPQFIFQYYREEENGRGNFPPRFSGLQFPNYSSELNVNALELDDSALYLCASSLAGGTEQFFGPGTRLTVL.